The source of this TCR beta chain is a study of blood T cells in healthy people across ages. The CDR3 has 17 residues. Germline trimming cut 3 bases from V and 9 bases from J; bases unmatched to any gene: 17. Germline loops: CDR1 GTSNPN, CDR2 SVGIG (reference sequence). The use of a sample-barcoded 5' primer and a J-beta primer mix characterized a second PCR of roughly 6 to 12 cycles. Any given sample supplied a minimum of 2.5 million CDR3-containing paired-end reads. TCRdb fed the 5' RACE reads into MiXCR, producing one record per CDR3 protein. This table has 1.4 million to 1.5 million distinct CDR3 sequences, 42% appearing once.

This chain uses TRBV30 with TRBJ1-6; 7 bases are a match to TRBD1. Sequenced: blood. The origin of this receptor is a woman aged 18-29 years in good health. The CDR3 loop is CAWSPGLGGAQISPLHF. CDR3 nucleotide sequence: TGTGCCTGGAGCCCTGGGTTAGGGGGCGCTCAGATTTCACCCCTCCACTTT.